The 31 T cell receptor beta chains below all came from one sample that was sequenced in a study of OX40 agonist ivuxolimab in advanced cancers. Profiled with immunoSEQ multiplex PCR; TCRdb holds only in-frame clones, not every one. The data contain 20,000 to 30,000 clones, 75% to 85% of them seen just once; the ten biggest clones take up about 8.3%. Sequencing was performed on CD4+ or CD8+ T cells sorted from blood, taken in a trial of the OX40 agonist ivuxolimab. The receptors originated from an adult with an advanced solid tumor such as melanoma, head and neck, liver or kidney cancer.

This clone was seen a few times. This chain links TRBV4-3 with TRBJ2-7, with a weak D call TRBD1 (7 bases). CDR1 and CDR2 (germline): LGHNA, YSLEER. The CDR3 sequence is 17 residues long. V lost 0 bases, J lost 0 bases, and 15 bases lay in between. CDR3 residues: CASSQDVRDSVSYEQYF. The DNA of the CDR3 is TGCGCCAGCAGCCAAGATGTGCGGGACAGCGTCTCCTACGAGCAGTACTTC.

In this sample, this clone turned up once. V gene TRBV27 combines with J gene TRBJ2-1; 10 nucleotides match TRBD2. The CDR3 runs 15 residues. With V trimmed by 8 bases and J by 8 bases, 12 bases remained unmatched. Germline values: CDR1 MNHEY, CDR2 SMNVEV (reference sequence). CDR3 residues: CASCTSGAPGYEQFF. Written as DNA, the CDR3 is TGTGCCAGCTGCACTAGCGGGGCCCCTGGGTATGAGCAGTTCTTC.

The rearrangement joins TRBV4-3 to TRBJ1-4; D is uncertain. Germline V gene lookup returns CDR1 LGHNA and CDR2 YSLEER. V gave up 0 bases and J gave up 8 bases, with 13 bases separating them. This CDR3 has 15 residues. CDR3 in DNA: TGCGCCAGCAGCCAAGATCGAGGAGGTGGGGAAAAACTGTTTTTT. Translation: CASSQDRGGGEKLFF.

The genes are TRBV5-4 and TRBJ1-2, with D unresolved. The CDR3 extends over 13 amino acids. V lost 0 bases and J lost 8, with 11 bases in between. Germline CDR1 reads SGHNT; CDR2 reads YYREEE (reference sequence). The CDR3 protein is CASSLARPLGYTF. CDR3 DNA sequence: TGTGCCAGCAGCTTGGCCCGTCCATTAGGCTACACCTTC.

This clone was counted a single time. CDR3 bases: TGTGCCAGTAGTATAGGAAGAGGGTGGAGCACTGAAGCTTTCTTT. Translating gives CASSIGRGWSTEAFF. The chain employs TRBV19 and TRBJ1-1; D gene ambiguous. Trimming shortened V by 1 base and J by 4 bases, and 13 bases separated the two germline ends. The CDR3 loop spans 15 amino acids. Germline loops: CDR1 LNHDA, CDR2 SQIVND (reference sequence).

The chain employs TRBV11-2 and TRBJ2-1, with D hard to call. The CDR3 has 15 amino acids. The germline V gene encodes CDR1 SGHAT and CDR2 FQNNGV. V was cut by 1 base and J by 4 bases, with 11 bases left in between. CDR3 residues: CASSLAGPFYNEQFF. Here the CDR3 DNA reads TGTGCCAGCAGCTTAGCTGGGCCTTTTTACAATGAGCAGTTCTTC. The full variable domain, rest sourced from reference TRBV11-2 and TRBJ2-1, is EAGVAQSPRYKIIEKRQSVAFWCNPISGHATLYWYQQILGQGPKLLIQFQNNGVVDDSQLPKDRFSAERLKGVDSTLKIQPAKLEDSAVYLCASSLAGPFYNEQFFGPGTRLTVL.

The CDR3 loop is CASSPPQYSNQPQHF. The CDR3 DNA reads TGTGCCAGCAGCCCTCCACAGTATAGCAATCAGCCCCAGCATTTT. The chain couples TRBV14 to TRBJ1-5, with D hard to call. The germline gives CDR1 SGHDN, CDR2 FVKESK. CDR3 size: 15 residues. V was trimmed by 4 bases and J by 0 bases, leaving 10 bases between them.

The CDR3 DNA is TGTGCCAGCAGCGCCACCTCCTACGAGCAGTACTTC. Translation gives CASSATSYEQYF. This chain connects TRBV5-4 to TRBJ2-7; D gene unclear. The CDR3 loop spans 12 amino acids. The V end was cut by 4 bases, the J end by 0 bases, with 5 bases between. Germline V CDR1 and CDR2: SGHNT, YYREEE (reference sequence).

This clone counts as medium-sized (0.01 to 0.1%). The chain couples TRBV9 to TRBJ1-2; TRBD1 matches at 7 bases. The CDR3 sequence is 12 residues long. Per germline, CDR1 SGDLS and CDR2 YYNGEE. V was pared by 3 bases and J by 8 bases, with 4 bases of the junction left unmatched. The CDR3 region has the DNA TGTGCCAGCAGCGCGACAGGGTGGGGCTACACCTTC. Encoded protein: CASSATGWGYTF.

The CDR3 DNA follows: TGTGCCAGCAGCGTAGAGGGGGCCCCATCTGGGGCCAACGTCCTGACTTTC. It specifies CASSVEGAPSGANVLTF. V and J are TRBV9 and TRBJ2-6; 7 bases fit TRBD1. This CDR3 is built from 17 residues. V dropped 0 bases and J dropped 1; count of bases not matched to a gene: 4. The germline V gene encodes CDR1 SGDLS and CDR2 YYNGEE.

This chain joins TRBV5-1 and TRBJ2-7; possibly TRBD2 for D (7 bases). Trimming cost V 6 bases and J 2 bases, with 21 bases left between them. Germline CDR1 reads SGHRS; CDR2 reads YFSETQ. This CDR3 is built from 16 residues. The CDR3 DNA reads TGCGCCAGCACTATGGGATACGCGGGGGCTACCTACGAGCAGTACTTC. The encoded protein is CASTMGYAGATYEQYF.

This clone was counted a few times. J is TRBJ1-2 and V is TRBV19; the match to TRBD1 covers 7 bases. CDR3 length: 16 residues. V was pared by 7 bases and J by 4 bases, with 15 bases of the junction left unmatched. Per the germline V gene, CDR1 is LNHDA and CDR2 is SQIVND (reference sequence). The CDR3 bases are TGTGCCAGTAACCCCAATGGGGACAGACCCCTCTATGGCTACACCTTC. As protein: CASNPNGDRPLYGYTF.

The rearrangement uses TRBV9 and TRBJ2-7; 8 bases map to TRBD2. The CDR3 is 14 residues long. After removal of 3 bases from V and 5 bases from J, the junction contained 7 bases not matched to a gene. CDR1 SGDLS and CDR2 YYNGEE come from the germline V gene. The CDR3 DNA reads TGTGCCAGCAGCGGGTCGTACGGGGGGGACGAGCAGTACTTC. Protein product: CASSGSYGGDEQYF.

This clone was picked up one time. At one boundary the junction diverges from the germline segment, which might be a read error. The chain employs TRBV27 and TRBJ2-1; D gene ambiguous. This CDR3 is 14 amino acids long. CDR1 is MNHEY and CDR2 is SMNVEV in the germline V gene (reference sequence). The CDR3 loop reads CASSLSGSYNEQFF. CDR3 DNA: TGTGCCAGCAGTCTATCAGGCTCCTACAATGAGCAGTTCTTC.

The chain is built from TRBV10-2 and TRBJ2-7, with a weak D call TRBD1 (5 bases). Germline lookup yields CDR1 WSHSY and CDR2 SAAADI. This CDR3 region has 14 residues. The V gene lost 4 bases and the J gene lost 0 bases, with 10 bases spanning the gap. The CDR3 spells CASSVDRSSYEQYF. CDR3 DNA sequence: TGCGCCAGCAGTGTCGACAGAAGCTCCTACGAGCAGTACTTC.

A few counts support this clone. This sample also contains other DNA sequences that code for the same CDR3. V usage is TRBV19 and J usage is TRBJ2-7, with D perhaps matching TRBD2 (5 bases). V lost 1 base and J 5 bases, leaving 6 bases between the germline ends. The germline gives CDR1 LNHDA, CDR2 SQIVND (reference sequence). This CDR3 contains 12 residues. CDR3 bases: TGTGCCAGTAGTATAGGAGGGAACGAGCAGTACTTC. Translated, it gives CASSIGGNEQYF.

In nucleotides, the CDR3 is TGCGCCAGCAGCTGGGAGACTAGCGGGGTTTTTACAGAGACCCAGTACTTC. Residues: CASSWETSGVFTETQYF. V and J are TRBV5-1 and TRBJ2-5; 11 bases match TRBD2. V gave up 3 bases and J gave up 4 bases; unmatched junction bases: 11. Germline V lookup: CDR1 SGHRS, CDR2 YFSETQ. The CDR3 has 17 amino acids. The whole variable domain, remainder taken from reference TRBV5-1 and TRBJ2-5, is KAGVTQTPRYLIKTRGQQVTLSCSPISGHRSVSWYQQTPGQGLQFLFEYFSETQRNKGNFPGRFSGRQFSNSRSEMNVSTLELGDSALYLCASSWETSGVFTETQYFGPGTRLLVL.

This rearrangement joins TRBV2 to TRBJ1-2; 7 nucleotides match TRBD1. The J segment lost 2 bases and the V segment lost 3 bases, leaving 6 bases of the junction unmatched. CDR3 size: 15 residues. Per germline, CDR1 SNHLY and CDR2 FYNNEI. This CDR3 is CASSEGGQPNYGYTF. DNA for the CDR3: TGTGCCAGCAGTGAGGGGGGACAGCCCAACTATGGCTACACCTTC.

The V call is TRBV7-6, the J call TRBJ1-1; TRBD1 agrees at 10 bases. The CDR3 runs 16 residues. Looked up from germline, CDR1 is SGHVS and CDR2 is FNYEAQ. V lost 6 bases and J lost 5; bases outside the gene matches: 12. This chain's CDR3 is CASRPHDRGPGTEAFF. CDR3 in DNA: TGTGCCAGCAGACCCCATGACAGGGGGCCAGGTACTGAAGCTTTCTTT.

V usage is TRBV4-1 and J usage is TRBJ1-6, with D unclear. V gave up 3 bases and J gave up 7 bases, with 16 bases separating them. Looked up from germline, CDR1 is MGHRA and CDR2 is YSYEKL. CDR3 length: 16 residues. Written as DNA, the CDR3 is TGCGCCAGCAGCCACCTAAGGGCAGGTGGGAATTCACCCCTCCACTTT. Translating gives CASSHLRAGGNSPLHF.

Within the sample, this clone is large. This sequence joins TRBV7-8 and TRBJ2-7; TRBD2 is a possible D gene (7 bases). Germline V lookup: CDR1 SGHVS, CDR2 FQNEAQ. Deletions cut 4 bases from V and 3 bases from J, with 25 bases between. The CDR3 totals 18 residues. In DNA form, the CDR3 reads TGTGCCAGCAGCTCCAAGGGGAGGGGGGCCGGCCGGGGCTACGAGCAGTACTTC. It encodes CASSSKGRGAGRGYEQYF.

This rearrangement joins TRBV18 to TRBJ2-1; a possible D gene is TRBD1 (7 bases). This CDR3 has 15 residues. Germline values: CDR1 KGHSH, CDR2 LQKENI. Trimming shortened V by 0 bases and J by 7 bases, and 13 bases separated the two germline ends. The CDR3 DNA follows: TGTGCCAGCTCACCACCGGACAGGAGGGCTAATGAGCAGTTCTTC. It is translated as CASSPPDRRANEQFF.

In DNA form, the CDR3 reads TGTGCCAGCTCAGGGAGTTGGAATTCTGGAAACACCATATATTTT. Protein product: CASSGSWNSGNTIYF. The rearrangement links TRBV6-5 to TRBJ1-3; TRBD1 is a possible D gene (5 bases). Germline V gene sequence: CDR1 MNHEY, CDR2 SVGAGI. This CDR3 is built from 15 residues. V was pared by 8 bases and J by 1 base, with 15 bases between.

The gene calls are TRBV15 and TRBJ1-1, with D hard to call. This CDR3 region has 12 residues. The ends were cut back, 6 bases at V and 1 base at J, with 6 bases in the middle. Germline V gives CDR1 LNHNV, CDR2 YYDKDF (reference sequence). CDR3 loop: CATSRENTEAFF. As DNA, the CDR3 is TGTGCCACCAGTAGGGAGAACACTGAAGCTTTCTTT. The full variable domain, completed using reference TRBV15 and TRBJ1-1, is DAMVIQNPRYQVTQFGKPVTLSCSQTLNHNVMYWYQQKSSQAPKLLFHYYDKDFNNEADTPDNFQSRRPNTSFCFLDIRSPGLGDTAMYLCATSRENTEAFFGQGTRLTVV.

The gene calls are TRBV7-8 and TRBJ1-1; 7 positions match TRBD1. Germline CDR1 and CDR2: SGHVS and FQNEAQ. The CDR3 sequence is 15 residues long. V shed 2 bases, J shed 0 bases, and the junction held 3 bases outside the gene matches. The CDR3 nucleotides are TGTGCCAGCAGCTTAACAGGGGCCCTGAACACTGAAGCTTTCTTT. Protein product: CASSLTGALNTEAFF.

CDR3: CASSTHVGPSWPQHF. The CDR3 bases are TGCGCCAGCAGCACACACGTGGGCCCGTCGTGGCCCCAGCATTTT. The rearrangement joins TRBV4-3 to TRBJ1-5; D uncertain. The CDR3 has 15 residues. V lost 5 bases and J 9 bases, leaving 20 bases between the germline ends. Germline V gene lookup returns CDR1 LGHNA and CDR2 YSLEER.

The chain is built from TRBV9 and TRBJ2-1; possibly TRBD1 for D (6 bases). V shed 0 bases and J shed 5 bases, with 12 bases lying between them. The V gene's germline CDR1 is SGDLS and CDR2 YYNGEE. The CDR3 length is 15 residues. This CDR3 reads CASSVGGGLNNEQFF. CDR3 sequence (DNA): TGTGCCAGCAGCGTAGGAGGGGGTCTAAACAATGAGCAGTTCTTC. Supplemented by reference TRBV9 and TRBJ2-1, the full variable domain reads DSGVTQTPKHLITATGQRVTLRCSPRSGDLSVYWYQQSLDQGLQFLIQYYNGEERAKGNILERFSAQQFPDLHSELNLSSLELGDSALYFCASSVGGGLNNEQFFGPGTRLTVL.

This CDR3 is CASSQTEGIYGYTF. Written as DNA, the CDR3 is TGCGCCAGCAGCCAGACCGAGGGGATTTACGGCTACACCTTC. The chain combines TRBV4-3 with TRBJ1-2, with D perhaps matching TRBD1 (5 bases). In germline, CDR1 is LGHNA, CDR2 YSLEER. This CDR3 contains 14 residues. With 3 bases removed from V and 8 bases from J, the gap between germline ends came to 16 bases.

The rearrangement joins TRBV27 to TRBJ1-1; D ambiguous. This CDR3 region has 13 residues. Germline V lookup: CDR1 MNHEY, CDR2 SMNVEV (reference sequence). Trimming took 0 bases from V and 4 from J, leaving 6 bases between them. CDR3 in DNA: TGTGCCAGCAGTTTATCAGGGAGCACTGAAGCTTTCTTT. Protein sequence: CASSLSGSTEAFF.

The CDR3 bases are TGTGCCAGCAGCGTAGATCCCCACGGTGCGCGTTGGGAGCAGTACTTC. Amino acid sequence: CASSVDPHGARWEQYF. This chain joins TRBV9 and TRBJ2-7; D not certain. Looked up from germline, CDR1 is SGDLS and CDR2 is YYNGEE. Between the trimmed V and J ends, which lost 0 bases and 7 bases, there was a span of 20 bases. The CDR3 has 16 amino acids.

The CDR3 protein is CASSWGRSYEQYF. CDR3 sequence (DNA): TGTGCCAGCAGCTGGGGACGCTCCTACGAGCAGTACTTC. The chain has TRBV5-6 and TRBJ2-7; possibly TRBD1 or TRBD2 for D (5 bases each). The CDR3 totals 13 residues. The germline V gene encodes CDR1 SGHDT and CDR2 YYEEEE. V was trimmed by 3 bases and J by 0 bases, leaving 7 bases between them.